Below, one T cell receptor (beta chain) is given with its context. Its cognate antigen is unknown. This cohort consisted of healthy bone marrow donors. The data were obtained in a study of cytomegalovirus exposure and HLA in healthy donors. Study results and caveats: Some public TCRs appeared in many individuals, while most sequences were rare. Indistinguishability led to the exclusion of some V segments, TRBV6-2 and TRBV6-3 included.

Trimming pared 3 bases from V and 5 bases from J, leaving 17 bases between. This CDR3 has 15 amino acids. CDR1 and CDR2 from the germline V gene are ENHRY and SYGVKD. Vbeta (60) and Jbeta (13) primers were used in the PCR. The repertoire was sequenced with immunoSEQ multiplex PCR; TCRdb's copy has only in-frame clones and lacks some. The data contain some 120,000 clones, less than 90% of them seen just once; the ten biggest clones take up around 18%. This receptor was taken from a man between 18 and 29 years old in good health and CMV-seropositive. The genes are TRBV10-3 and TRBJ2-7; a weak D match, TRBD1 (5 bases). The sequencing input was PBMCs. The CDR3 loop is CAISDVVGVEDEQYF. CDR3 coding DNA: TGTGCCATCAGTGACGTTGTAGGGGTTGAAGACGAGCAGTACTTC.